This TCR beta chain appears in the sequencing data of a study of T-cell reconstitution after alpha-beta-depleted transplantation in children. The TCRbeta library incorporated unique molecular identifiers. TCRdb processed the PCR reads anew with MiXCR; each CDR3 protein has one entry. The sample holds 700,000 to 850,000 distinct CDR3 sequences, about 15% seen once. Of note for this clonotype: Its antigen remains unidentified.

Study-wide results and limits: A year post-transplant, T-cell counts and diversity derived mostly from newly produced T cells. Approximately two months post-transplant, alpha-beta T cells reportedly originated from several hundred expanded graft clones. Recipient T cells and thymic progenitors that survived gave rise to the high TCRbeta diversity observed at day 60 in some patients.

The CDR3 length is 13 residues. The germline V gene encodes CDR1 SQVTM and CDR2 ANQGSEA. The V end was cut by 4 bases, the J end by 7 bases, with 14 bases between. This chain joins TRBV29-1 and TRBJ1-5; TRBD1 might be the D (5 bases). The specimen was PBMCs, mostly from graft donor cells, collected 360 days after TCRalphabeta/CD19-depleted stem cell transplant. This TCR came from a male patient younger than 18 who had a stem cell transplant for acute lymphoblastic leukemia, so the T cells may come from the graft donor. DNA for the CDR3: TGCAGCGTTGTGTTGGGGCAAGGGCAGCCCCAGCATTTT. Translation gives CSVVLGQGQPQHF.